This record concerns one T cell receptor beta chain sequence. Its specific antigen is unknown. No base qualities exist here, and no much larger clone lies one base off it. Unmatched junction bases come to 13, with V trimmed by 9 bases and J by 7 bases. CDR1 is given as MDHEN and CDR2 as SYDVKM, both from the germline V gene. The CDR3 holds 15 amino acids from the cysteine to the phenylalanine. Of the read, only the CDR3 DNA is kept; its 45 bases are in frame from base 1. The sample originates from a study of human T cells and chemical hapten exposure listed by TCRdb under 2021. Concerning the study at large: Libraries were pooled for sequencing, and variation in per-sample TCR yields was attributed mainly to small differences in library volumes within the pool. For every blood RNA sample, sequencing covered both the TCR alpha and TCR beta chains. In alopecia patients, the study followed how the peripheral blood TCR repertoire changed in vivo over primary and secondary sensitization to diphenylcyclopropenone (DPC), a hapten. What the work shows at the level of the full study, not this receptor alone: Repeated subsampling changed both the strength of the expansion versus patch-test correlation and the threshold at which the correlation became significant. The number of TCRs above 1 in 1000 frequency did not change with DPC sensitization; there was no evidence of global repertoire structure alterations.

Receptors were amplified or captured by 5' RACE. These reads were obtained on an Illumina MiSeq. During library preparation, unique molecular identifiers were attached to individual cDNA molecules so that TCRs could be counted in a quantitative, reproducible way. In the authors' own workflow: The median number of TCRs per sample was over 95,000, ranging from roughly 20,000 to 700,000. The Decombinator software suite was used to annotate the V, J and CDR3 of the TCR reads. To make PS versus PT1 abundance plots, every sample was subsampled to the same number of TCRs (28,000). Expanded TCRs were defined as absent before sensitization and observed at least eight times at the 2-week time point. TCRdb reanalyzed the raw reads on its own, using fastp at Q25 for trimming and MiXCR for clone calling, and kept in-frame beta chains. Rows matching on CDR3 protein sequence are summarized as one entry with the most common DNA and genes. TCRdb, not the original authors, processed these V and J calls. This sample comprises 95,000 to 120,000 distinct CDR3 sequences, approximately 19% of them detected only once. Around 2.7% of the sample is taken by the ten largest.

Total RNA was isolated from unfractionated whole blood collected in Tempus Blood RNA tubes. Roughly five healthy volunteers were used as TCR sequencing controls and were bled at day 0, 2 weeks and 6 weeks. The sequence came from a human donor in good health. Recombination connected TRBV28 to TRBJ1-5; 9 central nucleotides agree with TRBD1. The CDR3 in this case is CASGRGQGLKQPQHF. The DNA sequence is TGTGCCAGTGGGAGGGGACAGGGTTTGAAGCAGCCCCAGCATTTT.